This T cell receptor (beta chain) was recovered during a study of blood T cell repertoires in COVID-19. About the study: Italy, Spain and the United States were the sources of the convalescent and acute COVID-19 samples.

The length of the CDR3 is 15 residues. The ends lost 4 bases at V and 4 bases at J; junction bases unmatched: 7. From germline, CDR1 is MNHNY and CDR2 SVGAGI (reference sequence). As originally analysed: The authors estimated nucleated cell counts from reference gene primer amplification. Some clones are missing from TCRdb's copy, which holds only in-frame ones; the method was immunoSEQ multiplex PCR. Clone size and the V and J calls come from that table; the DNA yielded D and trimming. The sample has under 120,000 clones; over 75% are singletons. The sequenced sample consisted of peripheral blood. This chain uses TRBV6-6 with TRBJ1-5, with 7 bases fitting TRBD1. The sequence came from a man in his 70s with active or convalescent COVID-19. The CDR3 spells CASSFSGQLNQPQHF. Written as DNA, the CDR3 is TGTGCCAGCAGTTTCTCGGGACAGTTAAATCAGCCCCAGCATTTT.